Listed below are T cell receptor beta chains from one sample, sequenced in a study of early stage breast cancer tumors. This table comes from immunoSEQ multiplex PCR, and its TCRdb copy is limited to in-frame clones, with some not included. The table includes about 9,600 clones, almost 65% detected once. The sequencing sample was made of breast tumor tissue. All receptors derive from a person between 60 and 69 years old with breast cancer. CDR3s include the opening cysteine and the closing phenylalanine or tryptophan. D genes are given only for firm matches. Size is omitted from some rows. Given values are once, few, many or a class for expanded clones.

j_call	d_call	v_call	clone_size	cdr3_aa	cdr3_nt
TRBJ2-1	NA	TRBV7-2	NA	CASSRGTTNEQFF	TGTGCCAGCAGCCGAGGAACGACCAATGAGCAGTTCTTC
TRBJ2-7	NA	TRBV6-6	NA	CASSYSTAEQYF	TGTGCCAGCAGTTACTCGACTGCCGAGCAGTACTTC
TRBJ2-1	TRBD2	TRBV4-1	NA	CASSEKTSGGLNEQFF	TGCGCCAGCAGCGAAAAAACTAGCGGGGGGCTCAATGAGCAGTTCTTC
TRBJ2-6	NA	TRBV7-2	few	CASSLDSGANVLTF	TGTGCCAGCAGCTTAGACTCTGGGGCCAACGTCCTGACTTTC
TRBJ1-2	TRBD1	TRBV6-6	NA	CASSPGTGPYGYTF	TGTGCCAGCAGTCCCGGGACAGGTCCCTATGGCTACACCTTC
TRBJ1-1	NA	TRBV28	NA	CASSSGSENTEAFF	TGTGCCAGCAGTTCAGGGTCCGAGAACACTGAAGCTTTCTTT
TRBJ2-7	NA	TRBV5-1	NA	CASSLEPGTNEQYF	TGCGCCAGCAGCTTGGAACCCGGGACAAACGAGCAGTACTTC
TRBJ1-1	NA	TRBV30	NA	CAWSAAARVTEAFF	TGTGCCTGGTCCGCCGCGGCCAGGGTCACTGAAGCTTTCTTT
TRBJ1-1	TRBD1	TRBV7-7	few	CASMYLTGGDTEAFF	TGTGCTAGCATGTACCTGACAGGGGGCGACACTGAAGCTTTCTTT
TRBJ1-5	NA	TRBV19	NA	CASSMALRFNQPQHF	TGTGCCAGTAGTATGGCACTGAGGTTCAATCAGCCCCAGCATTTT
TRBJ2-4	TRBD1	TRBV6-1	NA	CASSEEETGGNIQYF	TGTGCCAGCAGTGAAGAGGAGACAGGGGGAAACATTCAGTACTTC
TRBJ1-2	NA	TRBV2	few	CASRYIIRQSLSENYGYTF	TGTGCCAGCAGATATATTATAAGACAGAGCCTCAGCGAGAACTATGGCTACACCTTC
TRBJ2-1	NA	TRBV7-9	few	CASSLGYNEQFF	TGTGCCAGCAGCTTAGGGTACAATGAGCAGTTCTTC
TRBJ1-2	NA	TRBV27	NA	CASSGAGTQAYGYTF	TGTGCCAGCAGTGGCGCCGGGACCCAAGCCTATGGCTACACCTTC
TRBJ2-5	NA	TRBV19	NA	CASSISPGPRQTQYF	TGTGCCAGTAGTATCTCCCCGGGACCGCGACAGACCCAGTACTTC
TRBJ1-2	NA	TRBV5-1	NA	CASAEGGGTDYYTF	TGCGCCAGCGCCGAGGGAGGGGGAACGGATTATTACACCTTC
TRBJ2-3	TRBD1	TRBV27	NA	CASSFPVGGSGQGEADTQYF	TGTGCCAGCAGTTTTCCCGTGGGGGGATCGGGACAGGGGGAAGCAGATACGCAGTATTTT
TRBJ2-2	TRBD2	TRBV5-8	NA	CASTPRLAGVNTGELFF	TGTGCCAGCACCCCCCGGCTAGCGGGAGTTAACACCGGGGAGCTGTTTTTT
TRBJ1-1	NA	TRBV30	NA	CAWSGLPSWQRNTEAFF	TGTGCCTGGAGTGGACTTCCTTCGTGGCAGAGGAACACTGAAGCTTTCTTT
TRBJ2-1	TRBD2	TRBV4-1	NA	CASSPSDIAGQFF	TGCGCCAGCAGCCCATCGGACATAGCGGGACAGTTCTTC
TRBJ1-1	TRBD1	TRBV5-1	few	CASSSTGGGTEAFF	TGCGCCAGCAGTTCAACAGGGGGGGGCACTGAAGCTTTCTTT
TRBJ1-2	TRBD1	TRBV28	few	CASSLTLGTANIHGYTF	TGTGCCAGCAGTTTAACTCTAGGGACAGCGAATATCCATGGCTACACCTTC
TRBJ1-2	NA	TRBV19	medium-sized	CASSLPQGLPYGYTF	TGTGCCAGTAGTCTACCCCAGGGACTCCCCTATGGCTACACCTTC
TRBJ1-2	NA	TRBV30	NA	CAWTVGGRRFGYTF	TGTGCCTGGACAGTCGGCGGGCGGCGGTTTGGCTACACCTTC
TRBJ1-1	NA	TRBV6-6	NA	CASSRITGNTEAFF	TGTGCCAGCAGTAGAATCACAGGGAACACTGAAGCTTTCTTT
TRBJ1-5	NA	TRBV28	NA	CASKGGSNSNQPQHF	TGTGCCAGCAAAGGTGGTAGCAATAGCAATCAGCCCCAGCATTTT
TRBJ1-1	NA	TRBV6-5	NA	CASTKAGTGNTEAFF	TGTGCCAGCACCAAGGCCGGCACAGGGAACACTGAAGCTTTCTTT
TRBJ2-5	NA	TRBV14	medium-sized	CASSHPPWWAQYF	TGTGCCAGCAGCCACCCCCCCTGGTGGGCCCAGTACTTC
TRBJ1-1	NA	TRBV19	once	CASSTLNREDAFF	TGTGCCAGTAGTACCCTCAACAGGGAGGACGCTTTCTTT
TRBJ2-7	NA	TRBV14	medium-sized	CASSQGEEYHEQYF	TGTGCCAGCAGCCAAGGGGAAGAGTACCACGAGCAGTACTTC
TRBJ1-3	NA	TRBV13	few	CASSLGRNTIYF	TGTGCCAGCAGCTTAGGGAGGAACACCATATATTTT
TRBJ1-6	NA	TRBV27	few	CASSFSQTSSYNSPLHF	TGTGCCAGCAGTTTTAGCCAAACGAGCTCCTATAATTCACCCCTCCACTTT
TRBJ1-2	TRBD1	TRBV7-9	few	CASSSGTGGPWGYTF	TGTGCCAGCAGCTCCGGGACAGGGGGCCCGTGGGGCTACACCTTC
TRBJ1-2	NA	TRBV28	few	CASSFTGNYGYTF	TGTGCCAGCAGCTTCACAGGGAACTATGGCTACACCTTC
TRBJ2-7	NA	TRBV5-1	NA	CASSLALSEQYF	TGCGCCAGCAGCTTGGCACTTAGCGAGCAGTACTTC
TRBJ2-7	NA	TRBV6-1	NA	CASSEMGGGSYEQYF	TGTGCCAGCAGTGAAATGGGGGGAGGCTCCTACGAGCAGTACTTC
TRBJ2-5	NA	TRBV11-3	large	CASSLDRSQETQYF	TGTGCCAGCAGCCTCGACAGGTCCCAAGAGACCCAGTACTTC
TRBJ1-1	TRBD1	TRBV7-6	NA	CASSPRQGATSRTEAFF	TGTGCCAGCAGCCCCAGGCAGGGGGCGACCTCTCGGACTGAAGCTTTCTTT
TRBJ1-2	TRBD1	TRBV5-1	NA	CASSLQGINYGYTF	TGCGCCAGCAGCCTACAGGGGATAAACTATGGCTACACCTTC
TRBJ1-6	NA	TRBV30	NA	CAWSVIQPYNSPLHF	TGTGCCTGGAGTGTGATCCAGCCCTATAATTCACCCCTCCACTTT
TRBJ1-5	NA	TRBV5-4	NA	CASSSEGVNSNQPQHF	TGTGCCAGCAGCTCGGAAGGGGTCAATAGCAATCAGCCCCAGCATTTT
TRBJ2-1	NA	TRBV28	NA	CASSLLRNEQFF	TGTGCCAGCAGTTTGTTGCGGAATGAGCAGTTCTTC
TRBJ2-2	NA	TRBV6-1	few	CASSPGEDVSGELFF	TGTGCCAGCAGTCCCGGGGAGGACGTTTCCGGGGAGCTGTTTTTT
TRBJ1-5	NA	TRBV6-5	NA	CASSYSWVRNQPQHF	TGTGCCAGCAGTTACTCGTGGGTGCGTAATCAGCCCCAGCATTTT
TRBJ2-7	NA	TRBV2	few	CASLVRPSSYEQYF	TGTGCCAGCCTCGTACGTCCGAGCTCCTACGAGCAGTACTTC
TRBJ1-5	TRBD1	TRBV7-8	NA	CASSLGTGKGQPQHF	TGTGCCAGCAGCTTGGGGACAGGGAAGGGCCAGCCCCAGCATTTT
TRBJ1-1	NA	TRBV18	NA	CASSPGGTTEAFF	TGTGCCAGCTCACCTGGGGGGACCACTGAAGCTTTCTTT
TRBJ2-7	NA	TRBV28	NA	CASSLTTYEQYF	TGTGCCAGCAGTTTAACCACCTACGAGCAGTACTTC
TRBJ1-6	NA	TRBV9	NA	CASSVSGLSNSPLHF	TGTGCCAGCAGCGTCTCGGGACTGTCCAATTCACCCCTCCACTTT
TRBJ2-3	NA	TRBV14	few	CASSHDPPLRGTDTQYF	TGTGCCAGCAGCCATGACCCCCCCCTGAGGGGGACAGATACGCAGTATTTT
TRBJ2-7	TRBD2	TRBV5-6	NA	CASSWGGAGAIYEQYF	TGTGCCAGCAGCTGGGGGGGAGCGGGGGCCATCTACGAGCAGTACTTC
TRBJ2-7	TRBD1	TRBV4-2	once	CASSQYLPDRVPYEQYF	TGTGCCAGCAGCCAATATCTACCGGACAGGGTCCCCTACGAGCAGTACTTC
TRBJ2-7	NA	TRBV5-1	large	CASSLSGYEQYF	TGCGCCAGCAGCTTATCGGGCTACGAGCAGTACTTC
TRBJ2-6	NA	TRBV19	NA	CASTPGSGANVLTF	TGTGCCAGTACTCCAGGCTCTGGGGCCAACGTCCTGACTTTC